This T cell receptor beta chain was profiled in a study of T cells in localized non-small cell lung cancer. Study-wide points: Uninvolved neighboring lung showed the greatest T cell clonality, exceeding tumor. Adjacent lung tissue had a median about 57 of the top 100 clones found in the tumor.

As regards this clone: Its specificity is not known.

Produced via immunoSEQ multiplex PCR; TCRdb's table is partial and in-frame only. This sample yields about 77,000 clones, of which more than 70% are seen a single time; about 20% belongs to the top ten. The CDR3 has 12 residues. V trimming: 4 bases; J trimming: 4 bases; junction bases outside the gene matches: 1. CDR1 and CDR2 from the germline V gene are SQVTM and ANQGSEA. Material: peripheral blood, obtained before any cancer treatment. The chain is built from TRBV29-1 and TRBJ1-5; TRBD1 matches 7 bases. The source is a woman between 35 and 75 years old with stage I squamous cell lung carcinoma. CDR3 DNA: TGCAGCGTTGGGGACAGAAATCAGCCCCAGCATTTT. Protein sequence: CSVGDRNQPQHF.